These 29 T cell receptor beta chains originate from one sample sequenced in a study of T cell responses to AZD1222 COVID-19 vaccine (dated by TCRdb to about 2021). The sample's time point label, in plain terms: baseline before first vaccination. The library was produced with the immunoSEQ multiplex PCR assay. The table comes from immuneACCESS by way of TCRdb, which keeps in-frame sequences with V and J called. Part of the clones is missing from these tables; in studies checked, under half for an unresolved V gene and the rest for unknown reasons. A total of about 160,000 clones appear in this sample, roughly 86% of them only once. The leading ten clones occupy around 5.9% of the sample. The sample in question was peripheral blood, obtained on day 0 of AZD1222 vaccination. These receptor sequences come from an adult in good health.

This sequence joins TRBV28 and TRBJ1-4; TRBD1 agrees at 9 bases. The CDR3 covers 15 residues. Germline V gene lookup returns CDR1 MDHEN and CDR2 SYDVKM. Unmatched junction bases numbered 7, after V lost 4 bases and J lost 7 bases. Here the CDR3 DNA reads TGTGCCAGCAGTTATACAGGGGGCAGGGGTGAAAAACTGTTTTTT. Amino acid sequence: CASSYTGGRGEKLFF.

A few counts support this clone. The V and J genes are TRBV28 and TRBJ2-1; no reliable D call. Between the trimmed V and J ends, which lost 3 bases and 7 bases, there was a span of 1 base. Germline V lookup: CDR1 MDHEN, CDR2 SYDVKM. The length of the CDR3 is 10 residues. The CDR3 nucleotides read TGTGCCAGCAGTTTTAATGAGCAGTTCTTC. This codes for CASSFNEQFF.

This clone is large in the sample. The chain has TRBV7-9 and TRBJ1-5; the D is unclear. The CDR3 contains 13 residues. Germline values: CDR1 SEHNR, CDR2 FQNEAQ (reference sequence). V was shortened by 1 base and J by 2 bases, with 3 bases between the two germline ends. The DNA for the CDR3 is TGTGCCAGCAGCTTAGACGGCAATCAGCCCCAGCATTTT. It codes for CASSLDGNQPQHF.

The chain links TRBV30 to TRBJ1-1, with a possible D match to TRBD1 (6 bases). Germline CDR1 is GTSNPN and CDR2 is SVGIG (reference sequence). V shed 6 bases and J shed 6 bases, with 26 bases lying between them. The CDR3 totals 16 residues. CDR3 region: CACDRDKLLINAEAFF. In DNA, the CDR3 is TGTGCCTGCGACCGGGACAAACTTCTAATAAACGCTGAAGCTTTCTTT.

The V and J genes are TRBV27 and TRBJ2-3; tentatively, D is TRBD2 (6 bases). The V and J ends lost 3 bases and 5 bases respectively, with 12 bases between them. There are 14 residues in the CDR3. Germline CDR1 and CDR2: MNHEY and SMNVEV (reference sequence). The CDR3 coding sequence is TGTGCCAGCAGTTTGACCCCCGGGGGAGATACGCAGTATTTT. This gives the protein CASSLTPGGDTQYF.

This rearrangement joins TRBV4-3 to TRBJ2-7, with D perhaps matching TRBD2 (6 bases). Per germline, CDR1 LGHNA and CDR2 YSLEER. This CDR3 is 16 amino acids long. With 3 bases removed from V and 3 bases from J, the gap between germline ends came to 18 bases. The CDR3 nucleotides are TGCGCCAGCAGCCAGGGTCTAGCGCCGGAGGGCTACGAGCAGTACTTC. It yields the protein CASSQGLAPEGYEQYF.

The chain recombines TRBV7-9 with TRBJ1-4; TRBD1 aligns across 7 bases. J lost 3 bases, V lost 9 bases, and 7 bases had no gene match. Germline V lookup: CDR1 SEHNR, CDR2 FQNEAQ (reference sequence). CDR3 length equals 14 residues. The CDR3 DNA reads TGTGCCAGTAGACAGGGCCCAGCTAATGAAAAACTGTTTTTT. The encoded protein is CASRQGPANEKLFF.

This clone has only one observation. The CDR3 does not end in the conserved phenylalanine or tryptophan, so this is likely a read error. Because the CDR3's place on the DNA is in doubt, the DNA is left out and the CDR3 is given as listed by TCRdb. The V gene is TRBV6-1, the J gene TRBJ1-2; the D call of TRBD1 is as the table states it, not checked on the DNA. Looked up from germline, CDR1 is MNHNS and CDR2 is SASEGT. Ends included, the CDR3 has 9 residues. CDR3 sequence reads: CASNRDSPR.

The V gene is TRBV6-2 or TRBV6-3, the J gene TRBJ2-1, with a tentative D call TRBD2 (6 bases). The CDR3 covers 16 residues. Trimming took off 0 bases at V and 7 bases at J, with 16 bases between the two ends. Looked up from germline, CDR1 is MNHEY and CDR2 is SVGEGT. The CDR3 DNA sequence: TGTGCCAGCAGTTACTCGATTTTTCGCGGGGAGAATGAGCAGTTCTTC. Residues: CASSYSIFRGENEQFF.

CDR3 sequence: CASSTRDRTSTDTQYF. CDR3 DNA: TGTGCCAGCAGCACCCGGGACAGAACTAGCACAGATACGCAGTATTTT. The rearrangement links TRBV7-2 to TRBJ2-3; 7 positions agree with TRBD1. Germline V gives CDR1 SGHTA, CDR2 FQGNSA. This CDR3 is built from 16 residues. Unmatched junction bases numbered 8, after V lost 5 bases and J lost 0 bases.

The chain recombines TRBV24-1 with TRBJ2-5; 10 nucleotides agree with TRBD1. The J segment lost 2 bases and the V segment lost 9 bases, leaving 5 bases of the junction unmatched. The CDR3 length is 14 residues. Germline V gene lookup returns CDR1 KGHDR and CDR2 SFDVKD. The CDR3 coding sequence is TGTGCCACCGGACAGGGGGTAAATCAAGAGACCCAGTACTTC. This codes for CATGQGVNQETQYF.

The rearrangement links TRBV6-5 to TRBJ1-4; no clear D. Trimming shortened V by 6 bases and J by 8 bases, and 13 bases separated the two germline ends. From germline, CDR1 is MNHEY and CDR2 SVGAGI. The CDR3 extends over 13 amino acids. For the CDR3, the DNA is TGTGCCAGCAGGACACTTCGGGTGGAAAAACTGTTTTTT. It encodes CASRTLRVEKLFF.

The chain joins TRBV27 to TRBJ1-4; 12 nucleotides line up with TRBD1. The germline V gene encodes CDR1 MNHEY and CDR2 SMNVEV (reference sequence). The CDR3 runs to 15 residues. Losses at the gene ends were 2 bases for V and 10 bases for J; bases not matched to a gene: 5. The CDR3 protein is CASSLVGTGGGKLFF. CDR3 coding DNA: TGTGCCAGCAGTTTAGTGGGGACAGGGGGCGGAAAACTGTTTTTT.

The rearrangement uses TRBV24-1 and TRBJ2-3; 10 bases agree with TRBD1. V was clipped by 4 bases and J by 4 bases; unmatched bases: 4. The CDR3 is made up of 15 amino acids. Germline-derived CDR1 and CDR2 are KGHDR and SFDVKD. The CDR3 nucleotides are TGTGCCACCAGTGACCCGGGACAGGGGCCAGATACGCAGTATTTT. It is translated as CATSDPGQGPDTQYF.

The J gene is TRBJ1-3, the V gene TRBV6-5; D may be TRBD1 (6 bases). This CDR3 has 15 amino acids. Germline V lookup: CDR1 MNHEY, CDR2 SVGAGI. V was shortened by 7 bases and J by 4 bases, with 17 bases between the two germline ends. CDR3 sequence (DNA): TGTGCCAGCACCCAAGGGGGATCCGGGGGAAACACCATATATTTT. This sequence encodes CASTQGGSGGNTIYF.

The DNA of the CDR3 is TGTGCCAGCAGTTTCGTTTTGGGAGCCAAAAACATTCAGTACTTC. This translates into CASSFVLGAKNIQYF. V usage is TRBV28 and J usage is TRBJ2-4, with D unclear. Per the germline V gene, CDR1 is MDHEN and CDR2 is SYDVKM. V gave up 3 bases and J gave up 0 bases, with 9 bases separating them. This CDR3 region has 15 residues.

In DNA, the CDR3 is TGTGCCAGCAGTGAATGGGGGAGCAATCAGCCCCAGCATTTT. Protein sequence: CASSEWGSNQPQHF. The chain employs TRBV2 and TRBJ1-5; TRBD1 might be the D (5 bases). CDR1 is SNHLY and CDR2 is FYNNEI in the germline V gene. There are 14 residues in the CDR3. The ends were cut back, 2 bases at V and 1 base at J, with 6 bases in the middle. Full variable domain (missing parts from reference TRBV2 and TRBJ1-5): EPEVTQTPSHQVTQMGQEVILRCVPISNHLYFYWYRQILGQKVEFLVSFYNNEISEKSEIFDDQFSVERPDGSNFTLKIRSTKLEDSAMYFCASSEWGSNQPQHFGDGTRLSIL.

V usage is TRBV7-2 and J usage is TRBJ2-3; TRBD2 matches at 13 bases. Germline loops: CDR1 SGHTA, CDR2 FQGNSA. This CDR3 has 17 residues. V shed 5 bases and J 8 bases; nucleotides not matched to a gene: 13. The CDR3 bases are TGTGCCAGCAGCCCTTGGACTAGCGGGGGAGTGATGGGTACGCAGTATTTT. Its protein product is CASSPWTSGGVMGTQYF.

The chain couples TRBV19 to TRBJ2-3; D possibly corresponds to TRBD2 (6 bases). This CDR3 contains 15 residues. Germline CDR1 and CDR2: LNHDA and SQIVND (reference sequence). The V end lost 5 bases, the J end lost 0 bases, and 12 bases lay between the germline ends. The CDR3 DNA sequence: TGTGCCAGTAGTTCGACGGGACTCAGCACAGATACGCAGTATTTT. It is translated as CASSSTGLSTDTQYF.

The V and J genes are TRBV4-3 and TRBJ2-6; possible D gene TRBD1, 5 bases. The germline V gene has CDR1 LGHNA and CDR2 YSLEER. The V gene lost 0 bases and the J gene lost 4 bases, with 10 bases spanning the gap. This CDR3 is built from 16 residues. CDR3 protein: CASSQDRTTGANVLTF. The CDR3 DNA reads as TGCGCCAGCAGCCAAGATAGGACAACGGGGGCCAACGTCCTGACTTTC.

V and J are TRBV19 and TRBJ1-6, with D possibly matching TRBD1 (5 bases). V was cut by 5 bases and J by 1 base, with 15 bases left in between. The CDR3 extends over 17 amino acids. Looked up from germline, CDR1 is LNHDA and CDR2 is SQIVND (reference sequence). CDR3 DNA: TGTGCCAGTAGTCTTCTTCCCGGGGGGTCCTATAATTCACCCCTCCACTTT. This encodes CASSLLPGGSYNSPLHF.

This chain uses TRBV6-5 with TRBJ1-2, with D tentatively TRBD1 (6 bases). The germline gives CDR1 MNHEY, CDR2 SVGAGI. Trimming removed 6 bases at V and 2 bases at J, with 13 bases between. This CDR3 is built from 14 residues. The CDR3 coding sequence is TGTGCCAGCAGAAATGGGGGCGCGAACTATGGCTACACCTTC. It translates to CASRNGGANYGYTF.

The V and J genes are TRBV5-6 and TRBJ1-2; weak D call: TRBD1 (6 bases). CDR3 length equals 15 residues. The V end was cut by 0 bases, the J end by 4 bases, with 13 bases between. Germline V gene lookup returns CDR1 SGHDT and CDR2 YYEEEE. This chain's CDR3 is CASSLEAGVTYGYTF. As DNA, the CDR3 is TGTGCCAGCAGCTTGGAAGCAGGGGTTACCTATGGCTACACCTTC.

The chain joins TRBV5-1 to TRBJ1-1; TRBD1 might be the D (5 bases). There are 14 residues in the CDR3. The V gene's germline CDR1 is SGHRS and CDR2 YFSETQ. The V end was cut by 3 bases, the J end by 4 bases, with 13 bases between. The CDR3: CASSSETAATEAFF. Written as DNA, the CDR3 is TGCGCCAGCAGCTCGGAGACAGCAGCCACTGAAGCTTTCTTT.

The chain combines TRBV6-5 with TRBJ2-1; D perhaps matches TRBD1 (6 bases). CDR3 length equals 13 residues. Germline values: CDR1 MNHEY, CDR2 SVGAGI. The V end lost 9 bases, the J end lost 4 bases, and 13 bases lay between the germline ends. The CDR3 here is CASTPGHYNEQFF. In DNA form, the CDR3 reads TGTGCCAGTACCCCGGGACATTACAATGAGCAGTTCTTC.

This sequence joins TRBV6-5 and TRBJ1-5, with unresolved D. The CDR3 runs to 15 residues. Trimming pared 2 bases from V and 4 bases from J, leaving 12 bases between. Germline lookup yields CDR1 MNHEY and CDR2 SVGAGI. The CDR3, as DNA: TGTGCCAGCAGTTACGACGGAACCGGTAATCAGCCCCAGCATTTT. Protein product: CASSYDGTGNQPQHF.

CDR3 bases: TGTGCCAGCAGCTCCGGGATCAGCTCTGGAAACACCATATATTTT. Amino acid sequence: CASSSGISSGNTIYF. The genes are TRBV7-9 and TRBJ1-3; D unresolved. Trimming shortened V by 4 bases and J by 0 bases, and 10 bases separated the two germline ends. The CDR3 consists of 15 residues. Germline V gene sequence: CDR1 SEHNR, CDR2 FQNEAQ (reference sequence).

V and J are TRBV28 and TRBJ1-5; D possibly corresponds to TRBD1 (5 bases). From germline, CDR1 is MDHEN and CDR2 SYDVKM. The V and J ends lost 5 bases and 11 bases respectively, with 25 bases between them. This CDR3 region has 16 residues. CDR3 amino acids: CASSLGTDGSIWAQHF. Here the CDR3 DNA reads TGTGCCAGCAGTCTCGGGACGGACGGGTCAATATGGGCCCAGCATTTT.

The V gene is TRBV4-2, the J gene TRBJ1-2; D perhaps matches TRBD1 (6 bases). Deletions cut 0 bases from V and 0 bases from J, with 8 bases between. Germline CDR1 reads LGHNA; CDR2 reads YNFKEQ. The CDR3 consists of 15 residues. The CDR3 loop is CASSQDSGANYGYTF. The CDR3, as DNA: TGTGCCAGCAGCCAAGATTCAGGGGCTAACTATGGCTACACCTTC.